These 15 T cell receptor beta chains were all obtained from the same sample, sequenced in a study of blood T cell repertoires in COVID-19. Using immunoSEQ multiplex PCR, the repertoire was profiled, and TCRdb retains in-frame clones only, with some absent. The repertoire consists of around 100,000 clones, with roughly 84% occurring once and the leading ten covering 6.2%. Material for sequencing was peripheral blood. These receptors were obtained from a human donor in a cohort sampled during active COVID-19.

This clone was recorded only once. This chain joins TRBV18 and TRBJ2-2, with TRBD1 as a possible D gene (5 bases). This CDR3 has 15 residues. Germline CDR1 KGHSH, CDR2 LQKENI. The CDR3 DNA sequence: TGTGCTGGAAGTAGGCAGGGCCTGAACACCGGGGAGCTGTTTTTT. Translating gives CAGSRQGLNTGELFF.

V usage is TRBV10-3 and J usage is TRBJ2-7; 7 nucleotides agree with TRBD2. The CDR3 runs to 14 residues. The germline V gene has CDR1 ENHRY and CDR2 SYGVKD. V lost 6 bases to trimming and J lost 0 bases; unmatched junction nucleotides: 5. DNA of the CDR3: TGTGCCATCAGGGTCGGGGGGAACTCCTACGAGCAGTACTTC. This gives the protein CAIRVGGNSYEQYF.

V usage is TRBV7-9 and J usage is TRBJ1-1; tentatively, D is TRBD1 (5 bases). CDR1 and CDR2 (germline): SEHNR, FQNEAQ (reference sequence). This CDR3 is 16 amino acids long. Trimming removed 4 bases at V and 0 bases at J, with 15 bases between. The DNA of the CDR3 is TGTGCCAGCAGCTCCCCTACGCAGGGCTTGAACACTGAAGCTTTCTTT. It translates to CASSSPTQGLNTEAFF.

This clone was detected a few times. DNA of the CDR3: TGTGCCAGCAGTTTAATGGGGGCCGTACTCCACGAGCAGTACTTC. Its protein product is CASSLMGAVLHEQYF. The chain is built from TRBV27 and TRBJ2-7; possibly TRBD1 for D (6 bases). CDR3 length: 15 residues. The germline V and J ends were trimmed by 2 bases and 5 bases, with 16 bases remaining between them. Germline V CDR1 and CDR2: MNHEY, SMNVEV (reference sequence).

This clone was seen a single time. The CDR3: CASSPTGKVDEQYF. For the CDR3, the DNA is TGTGCCAGCAGCCCAACAGGGAAAGTCGACGAGCAGTACTTC. This sequence joins TRBV6-5 and TRBJ2-7, with D maybe TRBD1 (6 bases). Germline V CDR1 and CDR2: MNHEY, SVGAGI. CDR3 length equals 14 residues. Trimming took off 6 bases at V and 5 bases at J, with 17 bases between the two ends.

This chain joins TRBV28 and TRBJ2-7; 9 positions agree with TRBD2. This CDR3 comprises 14 residues. Germline V gene sequence: CDR1 MDHEN, CDR2 SYDVKM. Trimming cost V 7 bases and J 2 bases; bases outside gene matches: 6. The CDR3 here is CASISAGGPYEQYF. The DNA for the CDR3 is TGTGCCAGCATCAGTGCGGGGGGGCCCTACGAGCAGTACTTC.

This clone was seen only a few times. V usage is TRBV6-5 and J usage is TRBJ2-2; TRBD1 aligns across 7 bases. The V gene end was trimmed by 2 bases and the J gene end by 1 base; junction bases not matched to a gene: 1. The germline CDR1 and CDR2 sequences are MNHEY and SVGAGI. CDR3 length: 15 residues. CDR3 residues: CASSYTGENTGELFF. The CDR3 DNA reads as TGTGCCAGCAGTTACACAGGGGAGAACACCGGGGAGCTGTTTTTT.

The chain carries TRBV28 and TRBJ2-7; TRBD2 matches 10 bases. CDR3 size: 19 residues. V dropped 6 bases and J dropped 2; count of bases not matched to a gene: 19. CDR1 and CDR2 (germline): MDHEN, SYDVKM. Written as DNA, the CDR3 is TGTGCCAGCAGCCCTGGATGGGGGCTAGCGGGAGAGGGCACCTACGAGCAGTACTTC. It encodes CASSPGWGLAGEGTYEQYF.

V usage is TRBV10-2 and J usage is TRBJ2-7; D not resolved. The V end lost 4 bases, the J end lost 5 bases, and 12 bases lay between the germline ends. Germline CDR1 WSHSY, CDR2 SAAADI. The CDR3 is 13 amino acids. CDR3 protein: CASSGSGRNEQYF. CDR3 in DNA: TGCGCCAGCAGTGGGAGTGGAAGGAACGAGCAGTACTTC.

The chain has TRBV9 and TRBJ2-1, with D possibly being TRBD1 (7 bases). This CDR3 is built from 18 residues. Trimming left V 4 bases short and J 0 bases short, with 20 bases between. Germline V gene lookup returns CDR1 SGDLS and CDR2 YYNGEE. This CDR3 reads CASSLRRDRTSSYNEQFF. In DNA form, the CDR3 reads TGTGCCAGCAGCCTTAGGAGGGACAGAACGAGCTCCTACAATGAGCAGTTCTTC.

This clone appeared a single time. V is TRBV7-9 and J is TRBJ2-2; a possible D gene is TRBD1 (5 bases). The CDR3 runs to 14 residues. Germline V gene sequence: CDR1 SEHNR, CDR2 FQNEAQ (reference sequence). V was cut by 7 bases and J by 1 base, with 10 bases left in between. CDR3 coding DNA: TGTGCCAGCAACCCGACAGAGAACACCGGGGAGCTGTTTTTT. It is translated as CASNPTENTGELFF.

This clone was seen only a few times. The rearrangement uses TRBV5-1 and TRBJ2-3; 12 bases are a match to TRBD2. CDR3 size: 17 residues. The trim removed 4 bases at V and 5 bases at J, leaving 11 bases unmatched. Germline V gives CDR1 SGHRS, CDR2 YFSETQ. DNA of the CDR3: TGCGCCAGCAGCGACCCCCTAGCGGGGGGGCGGGGAGATACGCAGTATTTT. It is translated as CASSDPLAGGRGDTQYF.

This chain uses TRBV28 with TRBJ2-7, with TRBD1 as a possible D gene (5 bases). V was trimmed by 6 bases and J by 2 bases, leaving 8 bases between them. CDR1 is MDHEN, CDR2 SYDVKM, per germline. This CDR3 contains 12 residues. CDR3 sequence (DNA): TGTGCCAGCAGCAGACAGACCTACGAGCAGTACTTC. Translated: CASSRQTYEQYF.

The CDR3 DNA is TGTGCCAGCAGCTTTCCTCGACTAGCGGGGGGTTACGAGCAGTACTTC. Encoded protein: CASSFPRLAGGYEQYF. The chain employs TRBV7-2 and TRBJ2-7, with 13 bases fitting TRBD2. Germline lookup yields CDR1 SGHTA and CDR2 FQGNSA. The CDR3 loop spans 16 amino acids. J lost 4 bases, V lost 3 bases, and 6 bases had no gene match.

The J gene is TRBJ1-4, the V gene TRBV5-4; no reliable D call. V lost 4 bases and J lost 0, with 10 bases in between. Germline V gene data show CDR1 as SGHNT and CDR2 as YYREEE (reference sequence). There are 15 residues in the CDR3. This CDR3 reads CASSEDGATNEKLFF. CDR3 DNA: TGTGCCAGCAGCGAAGACGGAGCAACTAATGAAAAACTGTTTTTT.